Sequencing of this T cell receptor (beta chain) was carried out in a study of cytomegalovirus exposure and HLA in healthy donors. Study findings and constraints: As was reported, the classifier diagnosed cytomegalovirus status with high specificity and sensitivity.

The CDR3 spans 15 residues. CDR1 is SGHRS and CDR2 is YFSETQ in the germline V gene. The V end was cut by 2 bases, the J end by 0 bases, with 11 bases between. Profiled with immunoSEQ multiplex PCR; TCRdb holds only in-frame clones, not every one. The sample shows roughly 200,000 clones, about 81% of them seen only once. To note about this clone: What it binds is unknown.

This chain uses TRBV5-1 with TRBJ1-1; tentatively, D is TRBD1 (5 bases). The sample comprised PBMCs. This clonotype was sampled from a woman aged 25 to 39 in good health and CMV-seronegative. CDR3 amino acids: CASSFAGSMNTEAFF. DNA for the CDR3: TGCGCCAGCAGCTTCGCAGGGTCCATGAACACTGAAGCTTTCTTT.